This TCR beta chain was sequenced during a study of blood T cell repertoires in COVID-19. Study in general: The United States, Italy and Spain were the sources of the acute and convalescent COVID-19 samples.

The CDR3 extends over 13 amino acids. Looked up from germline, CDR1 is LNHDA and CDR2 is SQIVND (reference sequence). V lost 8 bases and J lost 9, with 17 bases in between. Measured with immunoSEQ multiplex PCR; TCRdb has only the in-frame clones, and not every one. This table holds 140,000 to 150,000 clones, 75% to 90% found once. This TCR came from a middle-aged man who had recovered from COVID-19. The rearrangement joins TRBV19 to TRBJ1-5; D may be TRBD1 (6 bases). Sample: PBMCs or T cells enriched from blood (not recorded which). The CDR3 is CASSKEGVRPQHF. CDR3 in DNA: TGTGCCAGTTCAAAAGAGGGGGTGCGGCCCCAGCATTTT.